The clone carrying this T cell receptor beta chain has just one count. The antigen is not known. The V end lost 4 bases, the J end lost 8 bases, and 11 bases lay between the germline ends. Germline lookup yields CDR1 MDHEN and CDR2 SYDVKM. CDR3 size: 12 residues. This entry comes from a study of vaccination and CD4 T cells after COVID-19. Study information: Each control was exposed to a CEFX pool, an HIV-1 Nef pool, or no peptide at all.

Stated treatment: roughly ten-day PBMC culture with coronavirus spike peptide pools or control peptides (ViraFEST assay). PCR-confirmed positives ranged from March to December 2020, preceding US Alpha, Beta and Delta variants. Alongside roughly 10 IU/ml IL-2 and about 9.5 ug/ml peptide pools, PBMCs were cultured at two million per well. Sequencing of cultured CD4+ T cell DNA used the Oncomine TCR Beta short-read assay. TCRdb reanalysed the PCR reads using MiXCR and keeps one entry per CDR3 protein. In the table there are around 15,000 distinct CDR3 sequences, about 40% of which are singletons. Sequenced here: CD4+ T cells from blood, cultured in vitro, sampled after SARS-CoV-2 vaccination. The chain combines TRBV28 with TRBJ1-2; a weak D match, TRBD1 (6 bases). The receptor was isolated from a human donor who had recovered from COVID-19. CDR3 nucleotide sequence: TGTGCCAGCAGTTACCAGGGGTACGGCTACACCTTC. This gives the protein CASSYQGYGYTF.